The source of this TCR beta chain is a study of early T cells in non-severe SARS-CoV-2 infection. The wider study: Sequencing was performed on bulk RNA from unsorted whole blood, leaving chains unpaired.

Study observations and caveats: VDJdb matching, biased toward anti-spike CD8 responses, missed private and CD4 specificities.

There are a few counts of this clonotype. No antigen is known for it. Attachment of unique molecular identifiers to individual cDNA molecules was performed. One entry per CDR3 protein, called by TCRdb with MiXCR from the 5' RACE reads. The sample lists more than 60,000 distinct CDR3 sequences, 13% seen once, with about 8.3% in the top ten. Germline V gives CDR1 KGHSH, CDR2 LQKENI. Trimming pared 6 bases from V and 5 bases from J, leaving 14 bases between. This CDR3 spans 13 amino acids. The chain couples TRBV18 to TRBJ2-7, with a tentative D call TRBD2 (5 bases). The sequenced sample consisted of whole blood. This TCR was recovered from an adult who was a healthcare worker with PCR-confirmed SARS-CoV-2 infection or an uninfected control (not recorded which). The CDR3: CASSLALWNEQYF. CDR3 nucleotide sequence: TGTGCCAGCTCCCTAGCCCTTTGGAACGAGCAGTACTTC.